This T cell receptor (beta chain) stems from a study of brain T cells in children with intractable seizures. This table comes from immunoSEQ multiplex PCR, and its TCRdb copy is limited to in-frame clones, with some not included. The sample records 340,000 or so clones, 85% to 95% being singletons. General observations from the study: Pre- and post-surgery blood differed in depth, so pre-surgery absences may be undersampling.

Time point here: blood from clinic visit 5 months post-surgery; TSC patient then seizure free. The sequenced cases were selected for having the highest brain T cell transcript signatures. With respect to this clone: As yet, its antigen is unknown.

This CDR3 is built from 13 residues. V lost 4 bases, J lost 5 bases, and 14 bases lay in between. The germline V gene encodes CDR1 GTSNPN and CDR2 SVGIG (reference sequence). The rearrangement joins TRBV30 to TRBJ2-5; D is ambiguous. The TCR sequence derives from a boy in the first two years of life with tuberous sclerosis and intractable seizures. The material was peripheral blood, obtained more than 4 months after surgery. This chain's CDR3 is CAWKWTDIETQYF. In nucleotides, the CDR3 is TGTGCCTGGAAATGGACGGATATCGAGACCCAGTACTTC.